This T cell receptor beta chain was observed in a study of OX40 agonist ivuxolimab in advanced cancers. Here immunoSEQ multiplex PCR was the method, and the copy in TCRdb shows in-frame clones only, minus some. The sample holds more than 45,000 clones, over 80% seen once. This receptor was obtained from an adult with an advanced solid tumor such as melanoma, head and neck, liver or kidney cancer. Sequences were derived from CD4+ or CD8+ T cells sorted from blood, sampled in a trial of the OX40 agonist ivuxolimab.

This CDR3 is CASSQGTGADTQYF. CDR3 DNA sequence: TGCGCCAGCAGCCAAGGGACAGGGGCAGATACGCAGTATTTT. The chain recombines TRBV4-3 with TRBJ2-3; 9 bases fit TRBD1. After removal of 1 base from V and 4 bases from J, the junction contained 0 bases not matched to a gene. The CDR3 spans 14 residues. CDR1 is LGHNA and CDR2 is YSLEER in the germline V gene.